This is a list of T cell receptor beta chains from one sample in a study of T cells of healthy individuals. TCRdb re-called the 5' RACE reads with MiXCR, one entry per CDR3 protein. The sample lists about 100,000 distinct CDR3 sequences; approximately 16% were seen once. The receptors stem from a human donor in good health. The CDR3 runs from the conserved cysteine through the conserved F or W. A D gene is named only where the DNA matches it firmly. Rows give clone size only sometimes, using once, few, many, or a class for an expanded clone.

v_gene,abundance,j_gene,d_gene,CDR3nt,CDR3aa
TRBV7-9,.,TRBJ2-2,.,TGTGCCAGCAGCTTAGCGCACAACACCGGGGAGCTGTTTTTT,CASSLAHNTGELFF
TRBV20-1,.,TRBJ2-7,.,TGCAGTGCTTGCCCCGATTTAATGGGGGCGGGCGAGCAGTACTTC,CSACPDLMGAGEQYF
TRBV18,.,TRBJ2-7,TRBD2,TGTGCCAGCTCACAACAAGGACTAGCGGGGTACGAGCAGTACTTC,CASSQQGLAGYEQYF
TRBV19,few,TRBJ2-5,.,TGTGCCAGTAGTAGGGGAGGCAGCTACAACCAAGAGACCCAGTACTTC,CASSRGGSYNQETQYF
TRBV6-2/TRBV6-3,few,TRBJ2-7,.,TGTGCCAGCAGTTACGACTGCTACGAGCAGTACTTC,CASSYDCYEQYF
TRBV9,few,TRBJ2-3,.,TGTGCCAGCAGCCCGCGCACAGATACGCAGTATTTT,CASSPRTDTQYF
TRBV20-1,.,TRBJ2-1,TRBD2,TGCAGTGCCGACCGGACTAGCGGGGGGGCGGACAATGAGCAGTTCTTC,CSADRTSGGADNEQFF
TRBV28,many,TRBJ2-7,.,TGTGCCAGCAGTTTCTGGGGACATAACTCCTACGAGCAGTACTTC,CASSFWGHNSYEQYF
TRBV5-1,many,TRBJ1-1,.,TGCGCCAGCAGCGAAAACCTGAACACTGAAGCTTTCTTT,CASSENLNTEAFF
TRBV10-3,few,TRBJ2-2,TRBD2,TGTGCCACCAGCGGGGACTCCACCGGGGAGCTGTTTTTT,CATSGDSTGELFF
TRBV7-9,many,TRBJ2-1,.,TGTGCCAGCAGCTTAGACGGGGGCAATTACAATGAGCAGTTCTTC,CASSLDGGNYNEQFF
TRBV10-3,.,TRBJ2-2,.,TGTGCCATCAGTGAGGCTGGTGCGGTGAACACCGGGGAGCTGTTTTTT,CAISEAGAVNTGELFF
TRBV6-5,many,TRBJ1-1,.,TGTGCCAGCAGTTACGACCAGAACACTGAAGCTTTCTTT,CASSYDQNTEAFF
TRBV28,many,TRBJ2-1,.,TGTGCCAGCATACGCTCACGGACCACCTACAATGAGCAGTTCTTC,CASIRSRTTYNEQFF
TRBV7-9,.,TRBJ2-7,TRBD1,TGTGCCAGCAGCTTAAGGACAGGGGGCCGTTGGGAGCAGTACTTC,CASSLRTGGRWEQYF
TRBV6-6,.,TRBJ2-3,TRBD1,TGTGCCAGCAGCCAGACAGGGGTGGATACGCAGTATTTT,CASSQTGVDTQYF
TRBV9,few,TRBJ1-6,.,TGTGCCAGCAGCCCGGGTGAGTGGGAATCACCCCTCCACTTT,CASSPGEWESPLHF
TRBV6-1,many,TRBJ2-1,TRBD2,TGTGCCAGCAGTGACTCTAGCGGGCCCAATGAGCAGTTCTTC,CASSDSSGPNEQFF
TRBV28,few,TRBJ2-7,.,TGTGCCAGCAATGTTCAGGGGTTCTACGAGCAGTACTTC,CASNVQGFYEQYF
TRBV18,.,TRBJ1-2,.,TGTGCCAGCTCCCCAAGAAGTTACCAAAACTATGGCTACACCTTC,CASSPRSYQNYGYTF
TRBV15,.,TRBJ2-3,TRBD2,TGTGCCACCAGCAGAGAACTAGCGGGAACAGATACGCAGTATTTT,CATSRELAGTDTQYF
TRBV7-8,many,TRBJ2-3,TRBD2,TGTGCCAGCAGTCACACACTAGCGGGGGACACAGATACGCAGTATTTT,CASSHTLAGDTDTQYF